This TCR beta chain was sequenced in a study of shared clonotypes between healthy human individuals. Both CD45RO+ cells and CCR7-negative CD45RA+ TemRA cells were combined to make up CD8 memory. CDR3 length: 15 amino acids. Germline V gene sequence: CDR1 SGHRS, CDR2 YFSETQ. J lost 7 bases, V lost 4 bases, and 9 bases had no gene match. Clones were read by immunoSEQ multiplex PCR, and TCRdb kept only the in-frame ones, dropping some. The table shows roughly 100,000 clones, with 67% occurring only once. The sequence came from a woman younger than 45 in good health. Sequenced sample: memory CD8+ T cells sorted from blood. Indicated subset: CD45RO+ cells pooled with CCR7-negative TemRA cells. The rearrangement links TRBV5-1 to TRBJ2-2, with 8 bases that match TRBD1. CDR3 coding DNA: TGCGCCAGCAGCGACACAGGGGGAGCGGGCGGGGAGCTGTTTTTT. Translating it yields CASSDTGGAGGELFF.